The 3 T cell receptor beta chains reported below all come from one sample, sequenced in a study of blood T cell repertoires in COVID-19. Sequenced by immunoSEQ multiplex PCR; TCRdb stores in-frame clones only, minus some. The profile covers some 39,000 clones, with approximately 86% appearing a single time and 4.5% to 5.5% taken by the ten largest. Specimen: peripheral blood. The receptors here all came from a man aged 35 to 55 with active COVID-19.

The sample holds one count of this clone. The gene calls are TRBV6-6 and TRBJ2-3, with 8 bases that match TRBD2. The ends lost 6 bases at V and 2 bases at J; junction bases unmatched: 7. Germline CDR1 and CDR2: MNHNY and SVGAGI (reference sequence). This CDR3 has 15 residues. The CDR3 sequence: CASSPTSGVTDTQYF. The CDR3 DNA reads as TGTGCCAGCAGCCCAACTAGCGGCGTCACAGATACGCAGTATTTT.

V and J are TRBV19 and TRBJ2-3; no reliable D call. The germline V gene has CDR1 LNHDA and CDR2 SQIVND (reference sequence). The CDR3 has 14 residues. V lost 4 bases and J lost 0, with 8 bases in between. CDR3: CASSSGTSTDTQYF. CDR3 sequence (DNA): TGTGCCAGTAGTAGCGGAACTAGCACAGATACGCAGTATTTT.

The rearrangement joins TRBV6-1 to TRBJ2-7, with TRBD1 identical over 12 bases. The CDR3 has 16 residues. Germline values: CDR1 MNHNS, CDR2 SASEGT. The V segment lost 2 bases and the J segment 2 bases; nucleotides outside the gene matches: 4. The CDR3 DNA sequence: TGTGCCAGCAGTGAATGGGGACAGGGGGCCCCCTACGAGCAGTACTTC. This gives the protein CASSEWGQGAPYEQYF.